A single sample is the source of the 17 T cell receptor beta chains below, sequenced in a study of cytomegalovirus exposure and HLA in healthy donors. Using immunoSEQ multiplex PCR, the repertoire was profiled, and TCRdb retains in-frame clones only, with some absent. The table lists 90,000 to 150,000 clones, more than 70% of them singletons. Material: PBMCs. The source of these receptors is a man between 18 and 35 years old in good health and CMV-seronegative.

V and J are TRBV4-1 and TRBJ2-4; TRBD2 aligns across 13 bases. V shed 1 base, J shed 0 bases, and the junction held 3 bases outside the gene matches. This CDR3 has 18 amino acids. The germline V gene has CDR1 MGHRA and CDR2 YSYEKL. CDR3 sequence reads: CASSQGLAGGIAKNIQYF. CDR3 nucleotides: TGCGCCAGCAGCCAAGGACTAGCGGGGGGAATAGCCAAAAACATTCAGTACTTC.

The chain uses TRBV25-1 and TRBJ2-7, with D tentatively TRBD2 (5 bases). Trimming cost V 1 base and J 2 bases, with 15 bases left between them. Germline loops: CDR1 MGHDK, CDR2 SYGVNS. The CDR3 has 16 residues. CDR3 sequence: CASSELGPTGTYEQYF. In DNA form, the CDR3 reads TGTGCCAGCAGTGAATTAGGCCCTACCGGGACCTACGAGCAGTACTTC.

V is TRBV6-6 and J is TRBJ2-1; 8 positions match TRBD2. CDR3 length: 15 amino acids. The germline CDR1 and CDR2 sequences are MNHNY and SVGAGI (reference sequence). Trimming cost V 5 bases and J 7 bases; bases outside gene matches: 10. The CDR3 DNA follows: TGTGCCAGCAGTGCGCAGCGGGAGAGTAGGAATGAGCAGTTCTTC. Translating it yields CASSAQRESRNEQFF.

The rearrangement links TRBV29-1 to TRBJ1-2; D uncertain. This CDR3 is 13 amino acids long. V lost 0 bases, J lost 8 bases, and 13 bases lay in between. Germline loops: CDR1 SQVTM, CDR2 ANQGSEA. CDR3 region: CSVEDLGSWGYTF. For the CDR3, the DNA is TGCAGCGTTGAAGATCTCGGGTCGTGGGGCTACACCTTC. Supplemented by reference TRBV29-1 and TRBJ1-2, the full variable domain reads SAVISQKPSRDICQRGTSLTIQCQVDSQVTMMFWYRQQPGQSLTLIATANQGSEATYESGFVIDKFPISRPNLTFSTLTVSNMSPEDSSIYLCSVEDLGSWGYTFGSGTRLTVV.

CDR3 DNA: TGTGCCACCCTGGGCAGGGGGGTCAATCAGCCCCAGCATTTT. Translating gives CATLGRGVNQPQHF. V usage is TRBV6-1 and J usage is TRBJ1-5; 7 bases match TRBD1. CDR3 length equals 14 residues. Germline V lookup: CDR1 MNHNS, CDR2 SASEGT. The V segment lost 10 bases and the J segment 3 bases; nucleotides outside the gene matches: 9.

The rearrangement uses TRBV7-2 and TRBJ2-3; 11 bases map to TRBD2. This CDR3 is 17 amino acids long. J lost 5 bases, V lost 5 bases, and 12 bases had no gene match. The germline CDR1 and CDR2 sequences are SGHTA and FQGNSA. The CDR3 coding sequence is TGTGCCAGCAGCGCAGTCGTGCCTAGCGGGGGGCGAGATACGCAGTATTTT. This encodes CASSAVVPSGGRDTQYF.

This chain links TRBV18 with TRBJ2-5; 7 positions match TRBD2. Losses at the gene ends were 0 bases for V and 0 bases for J; bases not matched to a gene: 4. The CDR3 is 16 amino acids. From germline, CDR1 is KGHSH and CDR2 LQKENI. The CDR3 bases are TGTGCCAGCTCACCACCGGTCGGGAGGTACCAAGAGACCCAGTACTTC. It is translated as CASSPPVGRYQETQYF.

V gene TRBV6-4 combines with J gene TRBJ1-5, with TRBD1 matching over 7 bases. J gave up 3 bases and V 3 bases, and 2 bases lay outside the gene matches. The germline CDR1 and CDR2 sequences are MRHNA and SNTAGT. This CDR3 is built from 14 residues. The CDR3 loop reads CASSETGDNQPQHF. The CDR3 nucleotides read TGTGCCAGCAGTGAAACAGGGGACAATCAGCCCCAGCATTTT.

The V and J genes are TRBV10-2 and TRBJ1-2; D uncertain. From germline, CDR1 is WSHSY and CDR2 SAAADI. CDR3 size: 15 residues. The V gene lost 3 bases and the J gene lost 1 base, with 12 bases spanning the gap. CDR3 residues: CASSDGGSYNYGYTF. CDR3 coding DNA: TGCGCCAGCAGTGACGGCGGCAGCTATAACTATGGCTACACCTTC.

This clone was seen more than once but under ten times. V and J are TRBV2 and TRBJ2-7; the match to TRBD1 covers 7 bases. V trimming: 7 bases; J trimming: 2 bases; junction bases outside the gene matches: 11. The CDR3 runs 15 residues. Germline CDR1 and CDR2: SNHLY and FYNNEI. CDR3 in DNA: TGTGCCAGCATGACCGGGACAGTGGCCGCCTACGAGCAGTACTTC. This sequence encodes CASMTGTVAAYEQYF.

The chain is built from TRBV28 and TRBJ1-1, with D unresolved. This CDR3 is 15 amino acids long. V shed 5 bases and J shed 0 bases, with 13 bases lying between them. Looked up from germline, CDR1 is MDHEN and CDR2 is SYDVKM. CDR3 sequence (DNA): TGTGCCAGCAGTCCCCCCGAACACCTGAACACTGAAGCTTTCTTT. Translating gives CASSPPEHLNTEAFF.

The rearrangement uses TRBV6-1 and TRBJ2-7; 7 nucleotides agree with TRBD1. V lost 8 bases and J lost 0; bases outside the gene matches: 10. CDR1 and CDR2 (germline): MNHNS, SASEGT. CDR3 length equals 15 residues. This chain's CDR3 is CASCKQGIPSYEQYF. CDR3 DNA sequence: TGTGCCAGCTGCAAACAGGGGATCCCCTCCTACGAGCAGTACTTC.

In nucleotides, the CDR3 is TGTGCCAGTAGTATTATGTCAGTCGTAAGCAATCAGCCCCAGCATTTT. Its translation is CASSIMSVVSNQPQHF. The rearrangement links TRBV19 to TRBJ1-5, with D unclear. The CDR3 is 16 amino acids. V lost 3 bases, J lost 1 base, and 13 bases lay in between. The V gene's germline CDR1 is LNHDA and CDR2 SQIVND (reference sequence).

The J gene is TRBJ1-1, the V gene TRBV11-2; no firm D call. Deletions cut 5 bases from V and 0 bases from J, with 13 bases between. This CDR3 contains 15 residues. CDR1 SGHAT and CDR2 FQNNGV come from the germline V gene. The CDR3 is CASSPWTDLNTEAFF. CDR3 DNA sequence: TGTGCCAGCAGCCCGTGGACGGACTTGAACACTGAAGCTTTCTTT. The full variable domain, rest sourced from reference TRBV11-2 and TRBJ1-1, is EAGVAQSPRYKIIEKRQSVAFWCNPISGHATLYWYQQILGQGPKLLIQFQNNGVVDDSQLPKDRFSAERLKGVDSTLKIQPAKLEDSAVYLCASSPWTDLNTEAFFGQGTRLTVV.

V usage is TRBV28 and J usage is TRBJ1-2; 7 positions match TRBD1. CDR3 length: 14 residues. Germline lookup yields CDR1 MDHEN and CDR2 SYDVKM. J gave up 2 bases and V 6 bases, and 6 bases lay outside the gene matches. DNA for the CDR3: TGTGCCAGCAGGAAAGACAGGGTAAACTATGGCTACACCTTC. This sequence encodes CASRKDRVNYGYTF.

This chain joins TRBV5-4 and TRBJ2-3; 12 nucleotides agree with TRBD2. V dropped 1 base and J dropped 6; count of bases not matched to a gene: 6. The germline gives CDR1 SGHNT, CDR2 YYREEE (reference sequence). CDR3 length equals 16 residues. The CDR3 region is CASSLPLAGGPDTQYF. The CDR3 DNA reads TGTGCCAGCAGCTTGCCCCTAGCGGGGGGGCCGGATACGCAGTATTTT. The full variable domain, completed using reference TRBV5-4 and TRBJ2-3, is ETGVTQSPTHLIKTRGQQVTLRCSSQSGHNTVSWYQQALGQGPQFIFQYYREEENGRGNFPPRFSGLQFPNYSSELNVNALELDDSALYLCASSLPLAGGPDTQYFGPGTRLTVL.

The chain employs TRBV6-5 and TRBJ2-2, with D uncertain. V dropped 5 bases and J dropped 1 base, with 8 bases sitting between them. CDR1 MNHEY and CDR2 SVGAGI come from the germline V gene. This CDR3 region has 14 residues. The CDR3 reads CASSDQVNTGELFF. The CDR3, as DNA: TGTGCCAGCAGTGACCAGGTGAACACCGGGGAGCTGTTTTTT.